The next 20 T cell receptor beta chains were all read from a single sample in a study of naive and memory T cell subsets. Study conclusions and caveats: A few larger clonotypes appeared in naive repertoires, especially CD8, possibly memory cells re-expressing CD45RA.

Two oligonucleotides, mixed equimolar, formed the beta constant-region primer covering TRBC1 and TRBC2. Ligated cDNA was amplified by four rounds of PCR with nested alpha and beta constant-region primers and SP2. TCRdb re-derived calls from the UMI-ligation and nested PCR reads in MiXCR, one entry per CDR3 protein. The sample has over 110,000 distinct CDR3 sequences, approximately 18% seen once. These receptors have no identified antigens. Material for sequencing was naive CD8+ T cells from blood. The source is a human donor in good health.

The rearrangement joins TRBV12-3 or TRBV12-4 to TRBJ2-7; D remains ambiguous. The CDR3 is 12 amino acids. V was trimmed by 3 bases and J by 3 bases, leaving 6 bases between them. For the CDR3, the DNA is TGTGCCAGCAGTTTTACCCTCTACGAGCAGTACTTC. Translated, it gives CASSFTLYEQYF.

This chain joins TRBV7-2 and TRBJ2-1; D remains unclear. V lost 1 base and J 0 bases, leaving 13 bases between the germline ends. The CDR3 runs to 17 residues. Germline CDR1 is SGHTA and CDR2 is FQGNSA. The CDR3 DNA is TGTGCCAGCAGCTTAGTTCGGCTGCCGAGCTCCTACAATGAGCAGTTCTTC. Translated: CASSLVRLPSSYNEQFF.

This clonotype was found a few times. V is TRBV29-1 and J is TRBJ2-7, with 11 bases lining up with TRBD1. The CDR3 covers 13 residues. Trimming at V came to 6 bases and at J to 3 bases, leaving 4 bases not matched to a gene. Germline-derived CDR1 and CDR2 are SQVTM and ANQGSEA. Here the CDR3 reads CSVRTGGGYEQYF. The CDR3 DNA follows: TGCAGCGTCCGGACAGGGGGCGGCTACGAGCAGTACTTC.

This chain joins TRBV29-1 and TRBJ2-5, with 7 bases identical to TRBD1. The CDR3 is made up of 14 amino acids. The junction had 11 bases not matched to a gene; V was cut back by 5 bases and J by 5 bases. The germline gives CDR1 SQVTM, CDR2 ANQGSEA. The CDR3 nucleotides are TGCAGCGTTCTCTATTATCGGGGACAGGAGACCCAGTACTTC. Protein sequence: CSVLYYRGQETQYF. The full variable domain, rest sourced from reference TRBV29-1 and TRBJ2-5, is SAVISQKPSRDICQRGTSLTIQCQVDSQVTMMFWYRQQPGQSLTLIATANQGSEATYESGFVIDKFPISRPNLTFSTLTVSNMSPEDSSIYLCSVLYYRGQETQYFGPGTRLLVL.

This clonotype was detected only a few times. The V and J genes are TRBV12-3 or TRBV12-4 and TRBJ2-7, with D possibly matching TRBD1 (6 bases). The CDR3 totals 14 residues. Deletions cut 5 bases from V and 2 bases from J, with 13 bases between. The CDR3 coding sequence is TGTGCCAGCAGTACCACTACAGGGACCTACGAGCAGTACTTC. This gives the protein CASSTTTGTYEQYF.

The CDR3 DNA reads as TGTGCCAGCAGCCCCCAGGACGCAGATACGCAGTATTTT. Residues: CASSPQDADTQYF. The rearrangement links TRBV7-2 to TRBJ2-3, with D uncertain. Germline V gives CDR1 SGHTA, CDR2 FQGNSA. The CDR3 sequence is 13 residues long. Trimming pared 5 bases from V and 4 bases from J, leaving 10 bases between.

This rearrangement joins TRBV7-3 to TRBJ2-3; the match to TRBD2 covers 11 bases. This CDR3 region has 18 residues. V shed 5 bases, J shed 2 bases, and the junction held 12 bases outside the gene matches. The germline V gene has CDR1 SGHTA and CDR2 FQGTGA. The CDR3 protein is CASSVYAPSGRPTDTQYF. The CDR3 DNA is TGTGCCAGCAGCGTCTACGCCCCTAGCGGGAGGCCCACAGATACGCAGTATTTT.

This clonotype appeared a few times. The chain combines TRBV28 with TRBJ1-2, with D perhaps TRBD1 (6 bases). The length of the CDR3 is 13 residues. Trimming took off 2 bases at V and 10 bases at J, with 14 bases between the two ends. The V gene's germline CDR1 is MDHEN and CDR2 SYDVKM. This chain's CDR3 is CASSLEQGIDYTF. CDR3 nucleotide sequence: TGTGCCAGCAGTTTAGAACAGGGTATTGACTACACCTTC.

This clonotype was recorded a few times. The DNA of the CDR3 is TGTGCCAGCAGCCTAGCGGGGGGCTACGCAGATACGCAGTATTTT. Its translation is CASSLAGGYADTQYF. The gene calls are TRBV28 and TRBJ2-3; TRBD2 matches at 11 bases. Germline V gives CDR1 MDHEN, CDR2 SYDVKM. V shed 6 bases and J 4 bases; nucleotides not matched to a gene: 6. The length of the CDR3 is 15 residues.

This clonotype was seen more than once but under ten times. This chain uses TRBV27 with TRBJ1-1, with D possibly being TRBD1 (5 bases). Trimming took 2 bases from V and 1 from J, leaving 14 bases between them. CDR3 length equals 16 residues. Germline CDR1 MNHEY, CDR2 SMNVEV (reference sequence). The CDR3 is CASSLLSQGPNTEAFF. The CDR3 DNA is TGTGCCAGCAGTTTACTCTCGCAGGGCCCGAACACTGAAGCTTTCTTT.

This chain connects TRBV29-1 to TRBJ2-1, with TRBD1 matching over 10 bases. This CDR3 contains 16 residues. Germline CDR1 and CDR2: SQVTM and ANQGSEA. The ends lost 0 bases at V and 4 bases at J; junction bases unmatched: 6. The CDR3 region has the DNA TGCAGCGTTGAAGATCGGGACAGGGGTCGGTACAATGAGCAGTTCTTC. This gives the protein CSVEDRDRGRYNEQFF.

The chain joins TRBV5-1 to TRBJ2-4; 8 nucleotides match TRBD1. The CDR3 has 20 amino acids. The germline gives CDR1 SGHRS, CDR2 YFSETQ. Trimming removed 0 bases from V and 0 bases from J; junction bases left unmatched: 14. CDR3 sequence: CASSLGDRSIRRLAKNIQYF. Here the CDR3 DNA reads TGCGCCAGCAGCTTGGGGGACAGGTCGATTAGGCGCTTAGCCAAAAACATTCAGTACTTC.

A few counts support this clonotype. The rearrangement joins TRBV5-6 to TRBJ2-5; 7 bases agree with TRBD1. Germline CDR1 and CDR2: SGHDT and YYEEEE. With V trimmed by 4 bases and J by 3 bases, 12 bases remained unmatched. The CDR3 extends over 16 amino acids. The DNA of the CDR3 is TGTGCCAGCAGCCCCAGGGACAGTGTTTTTGAAGAGACCCAGTACTTC. Translating gives CASSPRDSVFEETQYF.

This rearrangement joins TRBV2 to TRBJ2-3; maybe TRBD2 (6 bases). The CDR3 sequence is 16 residues long. Germline CDR1 reads SNHLY; CDR2 reads FYNNEI. Trimming shortened V by 1 base and J by 2 bases, and 13 bases separated the two germline ends. The CDR3 is CASSEGWEVTTDTQYF. CDR3 in DNA: TGTGCCAGCAGTGAAGGGTGGGAGGTCACCACAGATACGCAGTATTTT.

The chain combines TRBV28 with TRBJ1-5, with TRBD1 identical over 7 bases. CDR1 and CDR2 (germline): MDHEN, SYDVKM. CDR3 length equals 14 residues. V trimming: 4 bases; J trimming: 7 bases; junction bases outside the gene matches: 7. The CDR3: CASSYRGLDQPQHF. CDR3 coding DNA: TGTGCCAGCAGTTACAGGGGCCTCGACCAGCCCCAGCATTTT.

The chain has TRBV28 and TRBJ2-1; no clear D gene. Between the trimmed V and J ends, which lost 7 bases and 0 bases, there was a span of 7 bases. This CDR3 has 13 amino acids. Germline CDR1 is MDHEN and CDR2 is SYDVKM. The chain's CDR3 is CASKGHSYNEQFF. CDR3 sequence (DNA): TGTGCCAGCAAGGGTCACTCCTACAATGAGCAGTTCTTC. Full variable domain (remainder filled in from reference TRBV28 and TRBJ2-1): DVKVTQSSRYLVKRTGEKVFLECVQDMDHENMFWYRQDPGLGLRLIYFSYDVKMKEKGDIPEGYSVSREKKERFSLILESASTNQTSMYLCASKGHSYNEQFFGPGTRLTVL.

The chain combines TRBV19 with TRBJ2-5; unclear D gene. Germline lookup yields CDR1 LNHDA and CDR2 SQIVND (reference sequence). Trimming shortened V by 3 bases and J by 0 bases, and 5 bases separated the two germline ends. CDR3 size: 13 residues. The CDR3 reads CASSISDQETQYF. CDR3 sequence (DNA): TGTGCCAGTAGTATCTCGGACCAAGAGACCCAGTACTTC.

The rearrangement links TRBV12-3 or TRBV12-4 to TRBJ2-1; 8 bases map to TRBD2. V shed 5 bases, J shed 10 bases, and the junction held 13 bases outside the gene matches. The CDR3 is made up of 15 amino acids. The CDR3 nucleotides read TGTGCCAGCAGTCCGGGGTCCGGTAGCGGGATGGAGCAGTTCTTC. Translation gives CASSPGSGSGMEQFF.

This sequence joins TRBV4-1 and TRBJ2-7; D is unclear. Per the germline V gene, CDR1 is MGHRA and CDR2 is YSYEKL. Trimming stripped 0 bases from V and 2 bases from J, with 5 bases between. The CDR3 covers 13 residues. In nucleotides, the CDR3 is TGCGCCAGCAGCCAAGAAACAGCCTACGAGCAGTACTTC. Translating gives CASSQETAYEQYF.

This clonotype was seen only a few times. The chain is built from TRBV7-2 and TRBJ2-7, with D tentatively TRBD1 (6 bases). The CDR3 has 15 residues. Trimming shortened V by 8 bases and J by 3 bases, and 20 bases separated the two germline ends. Germline assignment: CDR1 SGHTA and CDR2 FQGNSA. The CDR3 sequence: CASRQTGTSDYEQYF. The CDR3, as DNA: TGTGCCAGCCGGCAAACCGGGACATCGGACTACGAGCAGTACTTC.